These T cell receptor beta chains were read from a single sample in a study of neurological immune-mediated disorders. MiXCR, applied by TCRdb to the 5' RACE reads, yields one record per CDR3 protein. The table records some 50,000 distinct CDR3 sequences, approximately 16% of them present only once. The sample was PBMCs. The source of these receptors is a man aged 55 to 70 in good health. CDR3s include the opening cysteine and the closing phenylalanine or tryptophan. The D gene is left open where the match is weak. Clone size is shown for a subset of rows, as once, few, many or a class of expanded clone.

j_call clone_size v_call d_call cdr3_aa cdr3_nt
TRBJ2-3 many TRBV6-6 - CASSYEWGSTDTQYF TGTGCCAGCAGTTACGAGTGGGGGAGCACAGATACGCAGTATTTT
TRBJ2-1 - TRBV5-1 TRBD1 CASSLGGQGNNEQFF TGCGCCAGCAGCTTGGGGGGACAGGGCAACAATGAGCAGTTCTTC
TRBJ2-7 few TRBV2 TRBD1 CASSELGQGTYEQYF TGTGCCAGCAGTGAACTGGGACAGGGGACCTACGAGCAGTACTTC
TRBJ1-5 many TRBV20-1 - CSARDLVGTPDQPQHF TGCAGTGCTAGAGACCTCGTGGGGACCCCAGATCAGCCCCAGCATTTT
TRBJ2-2 many TRBV7-2 - CASSPRANTGELFF TGTGCCAGCAGCCCAAGGGCCAACACCGGGGAGCTGTTTTTT
TRBJ1-5 many TRBV5-1 - CASSLSVGQPQHF TGCGCCAGCAGCTTGTCCGTCGGGCAACCCCAGCATTTT
TRBJ2-1 - TRBV11-3 TRBD2 CASARGSDEQFF TGTGCCAGCGCCCGCGGGAGCGACGAGCAGTTCTTC
TRBJ1-1 many TRBV29-1 - CSVGRQPNTEAFF TGCAGCGTTGGGAGACAACCGAACACTGAAGCTTTCTTT
TRBJ2-3 many TRBV7-2 - CASSTWREGLDTQYF TGTGCCAGCAGTACCTGGCGGGAAGGGTTAGATACGCAGTATTTT
TRBJ2-3 many TRBV7-8 - CASRFTDTQYF TGTGCCAGCAGATTTACCGATACGCAGTATTTT
TRBJ1-2 many TRBV9 - CASSAPDGSYGYTF TGTGCCAGCAGCGCACCGGACGGGTCCTATGGCTACACCTTC
TRBJ1-2 - TRBV12-3/TRBV12-4 - CASRVRAYGYTF TGTGCCAGCAGGGTGAGGGCTTATGGCTACACCTTC
TRBJ2-1 - TRBV19 TRBD2 CASKPPNSGRAGEQFF TGTGCCAGTAAACCCCCAAACAGCGGGAGGGCAGGTGAGCAGTTCTTC
TRBJ1-2 many TRBV20-1 - CSASEDSRYGYTF TGCAGTGCTAGTGAGGACAGTCGCTATGGCTACACCTTC
TRBJ2-7 - TRBV7-2 - CSSSPIGGSNGEQYF TGTTCTAGCAGCCCCATTGGGGGGAGCAACGGCGAGCAGTACTTC
TRBJ2-7 many TRBV3-1 - CASSQGRGTREQYF TGTGCCAGCAGCCAGGGAAGAGGGACACGCGAGCAGTACTTC
TRBJ2-5 many TRBV28 - CASSFTRETQYF TGTGCCAGCAGTTTCACGCGAGAGACCCAGTACTTC
TRBJ1-5 many TRBV5-5 - CASSLGTAYNQPQHF TGTGCCAGCAGCTTGGGGACAGCCTACAATCAGCCCCAGCATTTT
TRBJ2-7 medium-sized TRBV5-1 TRBD1 CASSLWDRGGEQYF TGCGCCAGCAGCTTGTGGGACAGGGGTGGCGAGCAGTACTTC
TRBJ2-1 many TRBV12-3/TRBV12-4 - CASSLGVGTYNEQFF TGTGCCAGCAGTTTAGGGGTAGGGACCTACAATGAGCAGTTCTTC
TRBJ1-1 - TRBV5-5 - CASSQAGLTEAFF TGTGCCAGCAGCCAGGCGGGACTCACTGAAGCTTTCTTT
TRBJ2-1 few TRBV7-2 TRBD2 CASTIPGLAGVVNNEQFF TGTGCCAGCACCATTCCCGGACTAGCGGGAGTTGTGAACAATGAGCAGTTCTTC
TRBJ2-7 many TRBV27 - CASSLSTAGTQYEQYF TGTGCCAGCAGTTTATCAACGGCCGGGACCCAATACGAGCAGTACTTC
TRBJ2-7 many TRBV20-1 - CSAGGAGRQFREQYF TGCAGTGCTGGGGGGGCGGGAAGGCAATTTCGCGAGCAGTACTTC
TRBJ2-1 many TRBV20-1 TRBD2 CSASRPSGSNEQFF TGCAGTGCTAGTAGGCCTAGCGGGAGTAATGAGCAGTTCTTC
TRBJ2-5 many TRBV5-1 - CASSLALGGVKETQYF TGCGCCAGCAGCTTGGCCCTGGGGGGAGTAAAAGAGACCCAGTACTTC
TRBJ2-3 many TRBV4-3 - CASSAGGGSRAGDTQYF TGCGCCAGCAGTGCAGGGGGGGGTAGCAGGGCAGGAGATACGCAGTATTTT
TRBJ1-4 many TRBV7-8 - CASSSQGEKLFF TGTGCCAGCAGCTCCCAGGGTGAAAAACTGTTTTTT